A selection of T cell receptor beta chains follows, all from one sample in a study of early T cells in non-severe SARS-CoV-2 infection. TCRdb ran MiXCR on the 5' RACE reads and lists one entry per CDR3 protein. The table lists roughly 45,000 distinct CDR3 sequences, roughly 10% of them singletons. What was sequenced was whole blood. Receptors originate from an adult who was a healthcare worker with PCR-confirmed SARS-CoV-2 infection or an uninfected control (not recorded which). The CDR3 runs from the conserved cysteine through the conserved F or W. Fields, in order: V gene, D gene, J gene, CDR3 length, clone size, CDR3 DNA, CDR3 protein. D genes are given only for firm matches. Size is omitted from some rows. Given values are once, few, many or a class for expanded clones.

TRBV30,TRBD2,TRBJ2-4,18,few,TGTGCCTGGAGCGCATGGGGAGGGTTCACACTAGCCAAAAACATTCAGTACTTC,CAWSAWGGFTLAKNIQYF
TRBV6-6,NA,TRBJ1-5,15,many,TGTGCCAGCAGCCCGTCGGGGGCAGTTGGTCAGCCCCAGCATTTT,CASSPSGAVGQPQHF
TRBV4-1,NA,TRBJ2-2,14,many,TGCGCCAGCAGACTACCCCAGAACACCGGGGAGCTGTTTTTT,CASRLPQNTGELFF
TRBV9,TRBD2,TRBJ2-1,13,many,TGTGCCAGCAGCGGGACTAGTTACAATGAGCAGTTCTTC,CASSGTSYNEQFF
TRBV5-4,NA,TRBJ2-7,14,few,TGTGCCAGCAGCTTGCAGGGGCCCTCCTACGAGCAGTACTTC,CASSLQGPSYEQYF
TRBV4-2,NA,TRBJ2-7,15,NA,TGTGCCAGCAGCCAAGAGGGACCCGCCTCCTACGAGCAGTACTTC,CASSQEGPASYEQYF
TRBV5-6,NA,TRBJ2-2,13,many,TGTGCCAGCAGCTTGCCAGGGATCGGGGAGCTGTTTTTT,CASSLPGIGELFF
TRBV29-1,TRBD2,TRBJ2-5,15,many,TGCAGCGTTGAACGAGCGGGAGGGCCCCAAGAGACCCAGTACTTC,CSVERAGGPQETQYF
TRBV12-3/TRBV12-4,TRBD2,TRBJ2-7,15,few,TGTGCCAGCAGTCCAGGACTAGCGGATCATGGGGAGCAGTACTTC,CASSPGLADHGEQYF
TRBV11-2,TRBD1,TRBJ1-1,13,NA,TGTGCCAGCAGCTCCCGCCGGGACAGGGAAGCTTTCTTT,CASSSRRDREAFF
TRBV11-2,TRBD2,TRBJ2-1,15,many,TGTGCCAGCACCCTCGGCGGGAGCTCCTACAATGAGCAGTTCTTC,CASTLGGSSYNEQFF
TRBV7-9,NA,TRBJ1-1,15,NA,TGTGCCAGCAGCTTTTCGTCACAGATGAACACTGAAGCTTTCTTT,CASSFSSQMNTEAFF
TRBV28,NA,TRBJ2-7,15,many,TGTGCCAGCAGTTTAGTACAGGCTCTCTCCTACGAGCAGTACTTC,CASSLVQALSYEQYF
TRBV7-6,TRBD2,TRBJ2-3,18,NA,TGTGCCAGCAGCCCGATGGGAGCGGGAGGGCCCTCTGCAGATACGCAGTATTTT,CASSPMGAGGPSADTQYF
TRBV5-5,TRBD2,TRBJ2-1,15,NA,TGTGCCAGCAGCTTGGTACTAGCGGAAGTGAATGAGCAGTTCTTC,CASSLVLAEVNEQFF
TRBV4-2,NA,TRBJ2-1,15,few,TGTGCCAGCAGCCAACCTGGATCGGTCTACAATGAGCAGTTCTTC,CASSQPGSVYNEQFF
TRBV29-1,NA,TRBJ2-7,16,many,TGCAGCGTTGACCCGAACGGCGACCCCCCCACTGACGAGCAGTACTTC,CSVDPNGDPPTDEQYF
TRBV6-5,NA,TRBJ1-2,14,few,TGTGCCAGCAGTTACTCTCAGGGCGACTATGGCTACACCTTC,CASSYSQGDYGYTF
TRBV30,NA,TRBJ2-7,13,NA,TGTGCCTGGAGTGTACTGTCTCCCTACGAGCAGTACTTC,CAWSVLSPYEQYF
TRBV7-9,TRBD2,TRBJ2-4,14,many,TGTGCCAGCAGCTTAGAAGCGGGGGTAGACATTCAGTACTTC,CASSLEAGVDIQYF
TRBV28,TRBD1,TRBJ1-3,17,NA,TGTGCCAGCAGTACCCAAAAGGGGACAGCCTCTGGAAACACCATATATTTT,CASSTQKGTASGNTIYF
TRBV5-1,TRBD1,TRBJ2-3,14,few,TGCGCCAGCTATTGGGACAGGGGCACAGATACGCAGTATTTT,CASYWDRGTDTQYF
TRBV3-1,NA,TRBJ1-1,16,many,TGTGCCAGCAGCCAAGTGTTGACAGATAAGAACACTGAAGCTTTCTTT,CASSQVLTDKNTEAFF
TRBV29-1,NA,TRBJ2-7,12,NA,TGCAGCGTTGGCGAGGGATTCGACGAGCAGTACTTC,CSVGEGFDEQYF
TRBV3-1,NA,TRBJ1-1,17,many,TGTGCCAGCAGCCAATATCCGGGGGTGATTATGAACACTGAAGCTTTCTTT,CASSQYPGVIMNTEAFF
TRBV4-3,TRBD1,TRBJ1-2,14,many,TGCGCCAGCAGCCAAGAGACAGGGACCAGTGGCTACACCTTC,CASSQETGTSGYTF
TRBV13,NA,TRBJ2-7,12,few,TGTGCCAGCAAAGACACAGGCGTAGAGCAGTACTTC,CASKDTGVEQYF
TRBV20-1,NA,TRBJ1-1,13,NA,TGCAGTGCTAGCACGCAGATGAACACTGAAGCTTTCTTT,CSASTQMNTEAFF
TRBV4-3,NA,TRBJ2-7,18,many,TGCGCCAGCAGCCAAGATCCCTCCAGCCCCCTATTGGGGAACGAGCAGTACTTC,CASSQDPSSPLLGNEQYF
TRBV2,NA,TRBJ2-1,14,many,TGTGCCAGCAGTGAAAGCCAGATCTACAATGAGCAGTTCTTC,CASSESQIYNEQFF
TRBV29-1,NA,TRBJ1-1,12,NA,TGCAGCGTTGAAGTGAGGAACACTGAAGCTTTCTTT,CSVEVRNTEAFF
TRBV5-1,NA,TRBJ2-1,17,many,TGCGCCAGCAGCTTGGCCGATCCGGGACACCGCTACAATGAGCAGTTCTTC,CASSLADPGHRYNEQFF
TRBV29-1,NA,TRBJ2-7,13,many,TGCAGCGTTGAAGGCGTCCAGGGCTACGAGCAGTACTTC,CSVEGVQGYEQYF
TRBV11-2,NA,TRBJ2-5,15,NA,TGTGCCAGCAGCCCAACGGGGCGGTTCCAAGAGACCCAGTACTTC,CASSPTGRFQETQYF
TRBV18,NA,TRBJ1-5,13,many,TGTGCCAGCTCACAGGGGCCCAATCAGCCCCAGCATTTT,CASSQGPNQPQHF
TRBV19,TRBD1,TRBJ2-5,13,many,TGTGCCAGTAGTCCGGGACAGCAAGAGACCCAGTACTTC,CASSPGQQETQYF
TRBV5-4,NA,TRBJ1-5,15,many,TGTGCCAGCAGCACCGGGACTGACGAGGGGCAGCCCCAGCATTTT,CASSTGTDEGQPQHF
TRBV29-1,TRBD2,TRBJ2-7,12,few,TGCAGCGCGGGACTATTCACCTACGAGCAGTACTTC,CSAGLFTYEQYF
TRBV13,NA,TRBJ2-3,16,many,TGTGCCAGCAGCTCCTCGACGGGGGAGAACACAGATACGCAGTATTTT,CASSSSTGENTDTQYF
TRBV5-1,NA,TRBJ2-3,14,NA,TGCGCCAGCAGCTTGGACGGGCGGACAGATACGCAGTATTTT,CASSLDGRTDTQYF
TRBV29-1,NA,TRBJ2-5,12,few,TGCAGCGGCGAGGGACTTGCGGAGACCCAGTACTTC,CSGEGLAETQYF
TRBV10-3,TRBD1,TRBJ1-5,14,many,TGTGCCATCAGTGAGGGACAGGGCAATCAGCCCCAGCATTTT,CAISEGQGNQPQHF
TRBV27,TRBD1,TRBJ2-3,18,NA,TGTGCCAGCAACCCCGGTAGGGGGCTAAATATCGGGTCAGATACGCAGTATTTT,CASNPGRGLNIGSDTQYF
TRBV7-2,NA,TRBJ2-1,15,NA,TGTGCCAGCAGCTTAGAGGCGGATTCCTACAATGAGCAGTTCTTC,CASSLEADSYNEQFF
TRBV7-8,TRBD1,TRBJ2-7,15,many,TGTGCCAGCAGCTCGTACGGGACAGTCTCCTACGAGCAGTACTTC,CASSSYGTVSYEQYF
TRBV5-1,NA,TRBJ2-5,16,NA,TGCGCCAGCAGCTTGGACCGGCGGGGCCCCCCAGAGACCCAGTACTTC,CASSLDRRGPPETQYF
TRBV29-1,TRBD1,TRBJ2-1,14,many,TGCAGCGTTTCCGGACAGGCTCGAGTCAATGAGCAGTTCTTC,CSVSGQARVNEQFF
TRBV3-1,NA,TRBJ2-7,13,NA,TGTGCCAGCAGCTTCGGACCCGTCTACGAGCAGTACTTC,CASSFGPVYEQYF
TRBV19,TRBD1,TRBJ1-2,14,many,TGTGCCAGTACCCCGGGACAGGGGACCTATGGCTACACCTTC,CASTPGQGTYGYTF